The rows below give T cell receptor beta chains drawn from one sample of a study of blood T cell repertoires in COVID-19. Repertoires were generated with immunoSEQ multiplex PCR, while TCRdb's copy carries only in-frame clones and drops some. The sample contains around 290,000 clones, about 88% of which appear only once. Sequenced material: peripheral blood. The receptors come from an older woman with COVID-19, enrolled during active disease. CDR3s include the opening cysteine and the closing phenylalanine or tryptophan. The order of the fields is D gene, J gene, clone size, V gene, CDR3 DNA, CDR3 protein. D genes are given only for firm matches. The size entry is marked missing in some rows and otherwise reads once, few, many or a size class.

d_gene: TRBD2; j_gene: TRBJ2-1; abundance: -; v_gene: TRBV5-8; CDR3nt: TGTGCCAGCCGCAAACCCGGGGTAGCGGGGGGGCTTGCCTACAATGAGCAGTTCTTC; CDR3aa: CASRKPGVAGGLAYNEQFF
d_gene: -; j_gene: TRBJ2-3; abundance: -; v_gene: TRBV4-1; CDR3nt: TGCGCCAGCAGCCAAGTTGAGGGTACAGATACGCAGTATTTT; CDR3aa: CASSQVEGTDTQYF
d_gene: TRBD1; j_gene: TRBJ1-1; abundance: -; v_gene: TRBV7-3; CDR3nt: TGTGCCAGCAGCTTAACGGGGACAGGGTTAGCTTTCTTT; CDR3aa: CASSLTGTGLAFF
d_gene: -; j_gene: TRBJ2-3; abundance: -; v_gene: TRBV2; CDR3nt: TGTGCCAGCAGAAGACTCGTTGATACGCAGTATTTT; CDR3aa: CASRRLVDTQYF
d_gene: TRBD2; j_gene: TRBJ2-2; abundance: -; v_gene: TRBV5-1; CDR3nt: TGCGCCAGCAGCCCGGGACTAGCGGGGACCACCGGGGAGCTGTTTTTT; CDR3aa: CASSPGLAGTTGELFF
d_gene: TRBD1; j_gene: TRBJ1-2; abundance: -; v_gene: TRBV2; CDR3nt: TGTGCCAGCAGGGTCGGGACAGTTCGGGGCTACACCTTC; CDR3aa: CASRVGTVRGYTF
d_gene: -; j_gene: TRBJ1-3; abundance: -; v_gene: TRBV28; CDR3nt: TGTGCCAGCAGTTTGACTACCGGAAACACCATATATTTT; CDR3aa: CASSLTTGNTIYF
d_gene: -; j_gene: TRBJ1-1; abundance: -; v_gene: TRBV13; CDR3nt: TGTGCCAGCAGGTTCAGACAGAACATGAACACTGAAGCTTTCTTT; CDR3aa: CASRFRQNMNTEAFF
d_gene: TRBD2; j_gene: TRBJ2-7; abundance: -; v_gene: TRBV7-9; CDR3nt: TGTGCCAGCAGCTTTCTAGCGGGGGGGCGCGAGCAGTACTTC; CDR3aa: CASSFLAGGREQYF
d_gene: -; j_gene: TRBJ2-7; abundance: -; v_gene: TRBV14; CDR3nt: TGTGCCAGCAGCCAAGATCGCTACGAGCAGTACTTC; CDR3aa: CASSQDRYEQYF
d_gene: TRBD2; j_gene: TRBJ2-7; abundance: -; v_gene: TRBV4-1; CDR3nt: TGCGCCAGCAGCCAAGATGCAGCGGGGGGGCTGTACGAGCAGTACTTC; CDR3aa: CASSQDAAGGLYEQYF
d_gene: -; j_gene: TRBJ1-5; abundance: -; v_gene: TRBV4-1; CDR3nt: TGCGCCAGCAGCCAAGCCAGGGTCTTCGGACAGCCCCAGCATTTT; CDR3aa: CASSQARVFGQPQHF
d_gene: -; j_gene: TRBJ1-2; abundance: few; v_gene: TRBV3-1/TRBV3-2; CDR3nt: TGTGCCAGCAGCCAAGAGGGAGGTGGCTACACCTTC; CDR3aa: CASSQEGGGYTF
d_gene: TRBD2; j_gene: TRBJ2-5; abundance: -; v_gene: TRBV6-5; CDR3nt: TGTGCCAGCAGCCGGACTAGCGGGCCACAAGAGACCCAGTACTTC; CDR3aa: CASSRTSGPQETQYF
d_gene: TRBD2; j_gene: TRBJ2-1; abundance: -; v_gene: TRBV9; CDR3nt: TGTGCCAGCAGCGTAGTAGCGGGACCTTACAATGAGCAGTTCTTC; CDR3aa: CASSVVAGPYNEQFF
d_gene: TRBD1; j_gene: TRBJ1-4; abundance: -; v_gene: TRBV19; CDR3nt: TGTGCCAGTAGTATCTTGGGACAGGGAAATGAAAAACTGTTTTTT; CDR3aa: CASSILGQGNEKLFF
d_gene: TRBD2; j_gene: TRBJ2-7; abundance: -; v_gene: TRBV12-3/TRBV12-4; CDR3nt: TGTGCCAGCAGCCGGGGGGGGGCTCGGGAGCAGTACTTC; CDR3aa: CASSRGGAREQYF
d_gene: -; j_gene: TRBJ2-3; abundance: -; v_gene: TRBV30; CDR3nt: TGTGCCTGGAGTTTTCTAGCGAGCACAGATACGCAGTATTTT; CDR3aa: CAWSFLASTDTQYF
d_gene: -; j_gene: TRBJ1-5; abundance: -; v_gene: TRBV5-4; CDR3nt: TGTGCCAGCAGCTTGGAGCCCGGCGGGCAGACCAATCAGCCCCAGCATTTT; CDR3aa: CASSLEPGGQTNQPQHF
d_gene: -; j_gene: TRBJ1-2; abundance: -; v_gene: TRBV3-1/TRBV3-2; CDR3nt: TGTGCCAGCAGCCAAGACAGGGACTATGGCTACACCTTC; CDR3aa: CASSQDRDYGYTF
d_gene: -; j_gene: TRBJ1-5; abundance: -; v_gene: TRBV30; CDR3nt: TGTGCCTGGAGTCGAAGCAATACGGTGGTTACCCAGCATTTT; CDR3aa: CAWSRSNTVVTQHF
d_gene: -; j_gene: TRBJ1-1; abundance: -; v_gene: TRBV5-4; CDR3nt: TGTGCCAGCATCTCGAACACTGAAGCTTTCTTT; CDR3aa: CASISNTEAFF
d_gene: TRBD1; j_gene: TRBJ2-1; abundance: -; v_gene: TRBV24-1; CDR3nt: TGTGCCACCAGTCCCCCGGGACAGGGGTCGGATGAGCAGTTCTTC; CDR3aa: CATSPPGQGSDEQFF
d_gene: -; j_gene: TRBJ2-1; abundance: -; v_gene: TRBV18; CDR3nt: TGTGCCAGCTCACCACCGGGGGGGCGTATGGATGAGCAGTTCTTC; CDR3aa: CASSPPGGRMDEQFF
d_gene: TRBD2; j_gene: TRBJ2-5; abundance: -; v_gene: TRBV5-4; CDR3nt: TGTGCCAGCAGCTTGGCCGGGCGGGGGGGACAAGAGACCCAGTACTTC; CDR3aa: CASSLAGRGGQETQYF
d_gene: -; j_gene: TRBJ2-5; abundance: -; v_gene: TRBV24-1; CDR3nt: TGTGCCACCAGTGATCCGACAGGCCAAGAGACCCAGTACTTC; CDR3aa: CATSDPTGQETQYF
d_gene: TRBD1; j_gene: TRBJ2-1; abundance: -; v_gene: TRBV24-1; CDR3nt: TGTGCCACCAGTGATCGGACAGGCCGTACCTACAATGAGCAGTTCTTC; CDR3aa: CATSDRTGRTYNEQFF
d_gene: -; j_gene: TRBJ2-2; abundance: -; v_gene: TRBV9; CDR3nt: TGTGCCAGCAGCGTAGGGTTGCTTCGAGGTGACTACACCGGGGAGCTGTTTTTT; CDR3aa: CASSVGLLRGDYTGELFF
d_gene: -; j_gene: TRBJ1-2; abundance: -; v_gene: TRBV21-1; CDR3nt: TGTGCCAGCAGCAAAGAGGGGCTTCGGGACAGCCTTTTCAAAGGCTACACCTTC; CDR3aa: CASSKEGLRDSLFKGYTF
d_gene: TRBD2; j_gene: TRBJ2-1; abundance: -; v_gene: TRBV7-2; CDR3nt: TGTGCCAGCAGCTTAGAATCTAGCGGGGGGGCCAGGATGAATGAGCAGTTCTTC; CDR3aa: CASSLESSGGARMNEQFF
d_gene: -; j_gene: TRBJ1-4; abundance: -; v_gene: TRBV7-2; CDR3nt: TGTGCCAGCAGCACCGGGGGGGCGGTCTCGTATGAAAAACTGTTTTTT; CDR3aa: CASSTGGAVSYEKLFF
d_gene: TRBD1; j_gene: TRBJ1-1; abundance: -; v_gene: TRBV14; CDR3nt: TGTGCCAGCCAACCTCAGGGGGCCACTGAAGCTTTCTTT; CDR3aa: CASQPQGATEAFF
d_gene: TRBD2; j_gene: TRBJ2-2; abundance: once; v_gene: TRBV7-2; CDR3nt: TGTGCCAGCAGCCTGGGACTAGCGGGGGGTGGCACCGGGGAGCTGTTTTTT; CDR3aa: CASSLGLAGGGTGELFF
d_gene: -; j_gene: TRBJ1-1; abundance: -; v_gene: TRBV21-1; CDR3nt: TGTGCCAGCAGCAAAGGGGAGGACCCAGTGTTGAACACTGAAGCTTTCTTT; CDR3aa: CASSKGEDPVLNTEAFF
d_gene: -; j_gene: TRBJ2-7; abundance: -; v_gene: TRBV7-2; CDR3nt: TGTGCCAGCACCCATACAGGGTCCTACGAGCAGTACTTC; CDR3aa: CASTHTGSYEQYF
d_gene: -; j_gene: TRBJ2-7; abundance: -; v_gene: TRBV19; CDR3nt: TGTGCCAGTAGTACCTCCCACGAGCAGTACTTC; CDR3aa: CASSTSHEQYF
d_gene: TRBD1; j_gene: TRBJ2-3; abundance: once; v_gene: TRBV14; CDR3nt: TGTGCCAGCAGCCCTGGACAGGTTTCGGTCACAGATACGCAGTATTTT; CDR3aa: CASSPGQVSVTDTQYF
d_gene: -; j_gene: TRBJ1-2; abundance: once; v_gene: TRBV19; CDR3nt: TGTGCCAGTAGTGCAGGGAACGGCTACACCTTC; CDR3aa: CASSAGNGYTF
d_gene: TRBD1; j_gene: TRBJ2-1; abundance: -; v_gene: TRBV11-3; CDR3nt: TGTGCCAGCAGCTCCGGGACAGGGCACAATGAGCAGTTCTTC; CDR3aa: CASSSGTGHNEQFF
d_gene: -; j_gene: TRBJ1-5; abundance: few; v_gene: TRBV28; CDR3nt: TGTGCCAGCTCGGGGGGTGGTAGCAATCAGCCCCAGCATTTT; CDR3aa: CASSGGGSNQPQHF
d_gene: -; j_gene: TRBJ1-1; abundance: -; v_gene: TRBV24-1; CDR3nt: TGTGCCACCAGGGAATCGGGGGGGAACACTGAAGCTTTCTTT; CDR3aa: CATRESGGNTEAFF
d_gene: -; j_gene: TRBJ2-7; abundance: -; v_gene: TRBV21-1; CDR3nt: TGTGCCAGCATTGTCGACAGGCAGCCCTACGAGCAGTACTTC; CDR3aa: CASIVDRQPYEQYF
d_gene: TRBD1; j_gene: TRBJ1-2; abundance: -; v_gene: TRBV4-1; CDR3nt: TGCGCCAGCAGCCAAGATTATCGGGACAGGGACAACGGCTACACCTTC; CDR3aa: CASSQDYRDRDNGYTF